The sequence of this T cell receptor beta chain was determined in a study of molecular identifiers for immune sequencing clone quantification (dated 2018 in TCRdb). Regarding the study in general: For a replicate experiment, the RNA from either approximately 20,000 or 100,000 naive CD8 T cells was divided into five aliquots, and four of those aliquots went on to sequencing. The study was a methods study using CD8 T cells to benchmark molecular-identifier clustering-based TCR repertoire sequencing (MIDCIRS) and TCR RNA copy counting. General findings and caveats noted by the study authors: The naive libraries included spiked-in Jurkat TCR RNA (10 copies' worth), and this Jurkat TCR RNA is not part of the donor repertoire. Even against a background of 800,000 to 1,000,000 naive CD8 T cells, spiked-in Jurkat TCR RNA amounting to a single cell's worth was reported to be detectable. Clones above 20 RNA copies held over 99% of molecules in CMV-specific effector cells but under 1% in naive cells. About three recovered TCR RNA copies per cell were obtained by modeling, versus around 10 by digital PCR, implying a capture efficiency of around 28%. When barcode sub-clustering was not used, chimeric consensus sequences inflated TCR diversity, with chimeras reaching as high as 47%. Highly expanded clone sizes could be underestimated because identical TCR molecules may share a barcode.

Libraries of naive CD8 T cells were generated from roughly 21,000 to 960,000 sorted cells, with 10%, 30% or 50% of the purified RNA used. On a BD FACSAria II, naive CD8 T cells were FACS-sorted as CD8+CD4-CCR7+CD45RA+ and collected into RLT Plus buffer. To test detection sensitivity, Jurkat RNA equal to about nine TCR copies was added to samples of about 18,000-1,100,000 naive CD8 T cells. CD8 T cells were enriched using RosetteSep CD8+ T Cell Enrichment Cocktail and Ficoll-Paque, and the enriched cells then underwent ACK red cell lysis. To prepare the library, PCR was applied. Instrument on record: NextSeq 500. Bulk TCR libraries were prepared as previously described, using TCR primers listed in Table S5. Total RNA was purified with the Qiagen AllPrep DNA/RNA kit. Before analysis, reads from multiple sequencing runs of the same library were pooled. As for how the authors treated the data: Only reads with exact TCR constant sequence were kept, trimmed to 150 nt, and grouped by their 12-nt molecular barcodes. Reads within each barcode group were sub-clustered using a 15% Levenshtein threshold, and quality-weighted consensus sequences were constructed for each RNA molecule. Non-functional sequences were discarded, and so were lower-count sequences lying one edit away from another sequence. Based on fitting two negative binomial distributions, any barcode sub-cluster with under 20% of the maximum read count was discarded. TCRdb reworked the public reads: Q25 trimming with fastp, MiXCR clone assembly, productive beta chains retained. Under each unique CDR3 protein, matching rows form one entry showing the most common genes and DNA. TCRdb's processing, not the study's, gives the V and J calls here. For this sample the table gives 490,000 or so distinct CDR3 sequences, of which around 23% were detected only once. The ten most abundant clones make up around 0.76% of the sample.

On this clonotype: Its antigen is unknown. No much larger clone is present one base from it, and per-base qualities are unavailable.

CDR1 and CDR2 were assigned from the germline V gene as MGHRA and YSYEKL. The CDR3 holds 15 amino acids from the cysteine to the phenylalanine. The read is trimmed to its CDR3 DNA, 45 bases read in frame from base 1. Trimming removed 4 bases from V and 2 bases from J, leaving 14 bases between the germline ends. This TCR was recovered from a human donor in good health. Some libraries in this study had Jurkat cell RNA spiked in. Recombination linked TRBV4-1 to TRBJ2-5; no confident D gene assignment can be made. The sample consisted of naive CD8+ T cells from blood, with Jurkat cell RNA spiked in. According to the study, the label for this sample's cell subset or site signals: FACS-sorted CD8+CD4-CCR7+CD45RA+ naive T cells. Read as DNA, the sequence is TGCGCCAGCAGCCCAAGCGAGGACGGTCAAGAGACCCAGTACTTC. It codes for CASSPSEDGQETQYF.